The following is a T cell receptor (beta chain) sequence with its context. This sample was taken from a study of T-cell reconstitution after alpha-beta-depleted transplantation in children. The CDR3 consists of 12 residues. Looked up from germline, CDR1 is GTSNPN and CDR2 is SVGIG (reference sequence). V was trimmed by 4 bases and J by 5 bases, leaving 11 bases between them. It was with unique molecular identifiers that the TCRbeta library was prepared. MiXCR, run by TCRdb on the PCR reads, gives a single entry per CDR3 protein. Of a few hundred thousand distinct CDR3 sequences listed, under 15% are singletons.

This receptor was obtained from a human donor who donated a stem cell graft to a child with combined immunodeficiency. Sequenced material: PBMCs from the stem cell graft donor, taken from the stem cell graft. V usage is TRBV30 and J usage is TRBJ1-2; D not resolved. This chain's CDR3 is CAWKGAGYGYTF. CDR3 nucleotide sequence: TGTGCCTGGAAAGGCGCTGGGTATGGCTACACCTTC.